This T cell receptor (beta chain) was found in a study of blood T cell repertoires in COVID-19. As originally analysed: From reference gene primer amplification, estimates of nucleated cell counts were derived. Profiling relied on immunoSEQ multiplex PCR, and the TCRdb table lists in-frame clones only, not all of them. V, J and clone size reflect that table, while D and trimming were determined from the DNA. The sample lists 130,000 or so clones, roughly four fifths occurring once. This clone was recorded once. The sample comprised PBMCs or T cells enriched from blood (not recorded which). The TCR sequence derives from a woman in her forties or fifties with acute COVID-19.

The CDR3 nucleotides are TGTGCCAGCAGCCCAAGTCCCGGGTTTGACAATGAGCAGTTCTTC. As protein: CASSPSPGFDNEQFF. V and J are TRBV7-9 and TRBJ2-1; D uncertain. V was cut by 5 bases and J by 5 bases, with 16 bases left in between. Germline CDR1 is SEHNR and CDR2 is FQNEAQ (reference sequence). CDR3 size: 15 residues.